This T cell receptor (beta chain) was identified during a study of beta chain features in type 1 diabetes. Remarks on this clone: The antigen remains unidentified.

TCRB transcripts that were expressed got sequenced, as all of the isolated RNA had been reverse transcribed. This table comes from immunoSEQ multiplex PCR, and its TCRdb copy is limited to in-frame clones, with some not included. In the table there are roughly 400,000 clones, more than 11% of which are singletons. Study conclusions and caveats: Whether TCRB rearrangement is influenced by HLA type went unresolved here. Patients with type 1 diabetes showed fewer VDJ junction insertions and more deletions.

V lost 0 bases, J lost 7 bases, and 13 bases lay in between. The CDR3 length is 14 residues. Germline values: CDR1 SNHLY, CDR2 FYNNEI. The sequenced sample was naive CD4+ T cells from blood. The receptor was isolated from a young man in good health. The gene calls are TRBV2 and TRBJ2-7; maybe TRBD2 (7 bases). The CDR3 region is CASSEARGAGEQYF. The CDR3 region has the DNA TGTGCCAGCAGTGAAGCTCGGGGGGCTGGTGAGCAGTACTTC.